Sequencing of this TCR beta chain was carried out in a study of OX40 agonist ivuxolimab in advanced cancers. General notes on the study: Ivuxolimab was a fully human IgG2 agonistic monoclonal antibody targeting the costimulatory receptor OX40 (CD134). Intravenous ivuxolimab was administered to patients every 2 weeks at six dose levels: 0.01, 0.1, 0.3, 1.5, 3 and 10 mg/kg. Among the roughly 50 dose-escalation patients, around 19 had hepatocellular carcinoma, 15 or so melanoma, 9 renal cell carcinoma and 9 head and neck cancer. In the dose-escalation cohort, around four fifths of patients were male, and the mean age was around 60 years, with a range of 23 to 79. Prior anti-PD-1, anti-PD-L1 or anti-CTLA-4 therapy was permitted, and checkpoint inhibitors had been received by about 37% of dose-escalation patients. Three dose-escalation patients achieved partial responses, one with hepatocellular carcinoma and two with cutaneous melanoma. The point of sequencing TCRbeta in the periphery was to test whether ivuxolimab changed TCR sequence diversity and drove clonal T-cell expansion. The paper describes the monotherapy dose-escalation part (N = 52 patients) of the phase I trial of ivuxolimab.

About this clone: What this receptor recognizes is not known. No base-level quality is on record; no much larger clone is a single base apart.

The investigation overall reported the following: Clonal expansion of both CD4+ and CD8+ blood T cells was observed from baseline to week 6 at doses 0.1 to 3.0 mg/kg. Which antigens the clonally expanded peripheral T cells were specific for was not determined. Low levels of normalized T-cell clonal expansion were also shown by some nonresponding patients. In partial responders in the 0.1-3.0 mg/kg groups, normalized peripheral clonal expansion was found to be among the lowest, especially among CD8+ T cells. On average, CD8+ T cells showed more expanded clones than CD4+ T cells after ivuxolimab.

Reading from cysteine to phenylalanine, the CDR3 counts 11 amino acids. The retained sequence is limited to the CDR3, 33 bases, with the frame set at the first base. For CDR1 and CDR2, the germline V gene lists SGHRS and YFSETQ. Cut back by 2 bases and 12 bases, the V and J ends lie 9 bases apart. For sequencing of the TCRbeta CDR3 region, genomic DNA was extracted from the sorted cells. The immunoSEQ Assay was used to sequence the TCRbeta CDR3 regions. The table comes from immuneACCESS by way of TCRdb, which keeps in-frame sequences with V and J called. Part of the clones is missing from these tables; in studies checked, under half for an unresolved V gene and the rest for unknown reasons. The sample table lists 75,000 to 95,000 clones, under 85% of them with a count of one. The ten largest clones represent around 0.51% of the sample. The trial excluded patients who had a history of autoimmune disease or were on systemic immunosuppression. In every dose cohort, peripheral blood was drawn for TCR sequencing at baseline, cycle 4 day 1, and cycle 7 day 1. Samples came from an open-label, multicenter, first-in-human phase I dose-escalation trial of ivuxolimab. Adults with locally advanced or metastatic melanoma, renal cell carcinoma, hepatocellular carcinoma or head and neck squamous cell carcinoma were enrolled in the trial. Before TCR sequencing, CD4+ T cells and CD8+ T cells from peripheral blood were sorted into separate populations.

The sample consisted of CD4+ or CD8+ T cells sorted from blood, taken in a trial of the OX40 agonist ivuxolimab. The rearrangement joined TRBV5-1 to TRBJ2-1; the best D guess is TRBD1, with 5 bases matching. This TCR came from an adult with an advanced solid tumor such as melanoma, head and neck, liver or kidney cancer. The DNA is as follows: TGCGCCAGCAGCTTAGGGGATTGGCAGTTCTTC. Translated, this is CASSLGDWQFF.